The 27 T cell receptor beta chains presented below share a single source sample, sequenced in a study of blood T cell repertoires in COVID-19. Sequencing used immunoSEQ multiplex PCR; TCRdb keeps in-frame clones, though not all of them. The sample includes fewer than 350,000 clones, 87% seen only once; the top ten take about 5.7%. Sequencing was carried out using PBMCs or T cells enriched from blood (not recorded which). The receptors shown here come from a woman in her forties who had recovered from COVID-19.

In DNA, the CDR3 is TGTGCCAGCAGCCAAGATCCCCCCCGAGGGGATACGCAGTATTTT. Protein: CASSQDPPRGDTQYF. The rearrangement links TRBV3-1 (or the pseudogene TRBV3-2) to TRBJ2-3, with a possible D match to TRBD2 (5 bases). This CDR3 region has 15 residues. The germline gives CDR1 LGHDT, CDR2 YNNKEL (reference sequence). The ends were cut back, 0 bases at V and 6 bases at J, with 13 bases in the middle.

The CDR3 DNA follows: TGTGCCAGCAGCGTAGGAAATAGGGGCGAGCAGTTCTTC. It is translated as CASSVGNRGEQFF. J is TRBJ2-1 and V is TRBV9, with D perhaps TRBD1 (5 bases). The ends were cut back, 0 bases at V and 10 bases at J, with 11 bases in the middle. The CDR3 extends over 13 amino acids. Germline V gene lookup returns CDR1 SGDLS and CDR2 YYNGEE.

V and J are TRBV6-5 and TRBJ2-7; D gene ambiguous. Trimming shortened V by 2 bases and J by 2 bases, and 7 bases separated the two germline ends. The CDR3 loop spans 13 amino acids. Germline V gene lookup returns CDR1 MNHEY and CDR2 SVGAGI. The CDR3 bases are TGTGCCAGCAGTTACCCCCCCACCTACGAGCAGTACTTC. Its translation: CASSYPPTYEQYF.

V and J are TRBV19 and TRBJ1-2, with unresolved D. This CDR3 is 14 amino acids long. V lost 2 bases and J 3 bases, leaving 10 bases between the germline ends. CDR1 is LNHDA and CDR2 is SQIVND in the germline V gene (reference sequence). The CDR3: CASSIWGDDYGYTF. The DNA for the CDR3 is TGTGCCAGTAGTATATGGGGAGACGACTATGGCTACACCTTC.

The V call is TRBV28, the J call TRBJ1-6; maybe TRBD1 (5 bases). Germline CDR1 MDHEN, CDR2 SYDVKM. The CDR3 length is 15 residues. V was trimmed by 5 bases and J by 9 bases, leaving 17 bases between them. The CDR3 reads CASSSQGRVRSPLHF. In DNA form, the CDR3 reads TGTGCCAGCAGTAGCCAGGGTAGAGTCCGTTCACCCCTCCACTTT.

The count of this clone is one. The V and J genes are TRBV7-2 and TRBJ2-7; D remains unclear. The CDR3 runs 15 residues. The germline V and J ends were trimmed by 2 bases and 3 bases, with 14 bases remaining between them. The germline CDR1 and CDR2 sequences are SGHTA and FQGNSA. The CDR3 loop is CASSLSNSYFYEQYF. The CDR3 coding sequence is TGTGCCAGCAGCTTATCGAATTCCTACTTCTACGAGCAGTACTTC.

The chain carries TRBV2 and TRBJ2-7; D possibly corresponds to TRBD2 (6 bases). This CDR3 region has 13 residues. Germline CDR1 SNHLY, CDR2 FYNNEI. V was clipped by 0 bases and J by 3 bases, with 6 bases between them. The CDR3 nucleotides are TGTGCCAGCAGTGAAGCGGAGGGCTACGAGCAGTACTTC. Its translation is CASSEAEGYEQYF.

The chain couples TRBV7-3 to TRBJ2-1; the match to TRBD2 covers 7 bases. The CDR3 loop spans 15 amino acids. V lost 1 base to trimming and J lost 4 bases; unmatched junction nucleotides: 4. Germline V gene sequence: CDR1 SGHTA, CDR2 FQGTGA. The CDR3 DNA sequence: TGTGCCAGCAGCTTAATGGGGCGGGAGTACAATGAGCAGTTCTTC. Encoded protein: CASSLMGREYNEQFF.

This rearrangement joins TRBV4-3 to TRBJ2-5; 12 bases align to TRBD2. Per the germline V gene, CDR1 is LGHNA and CDR2 is YSLEER. The CDR3 contains 16 residues. The V gene end was trimmed by 3 bases and the J gene end by 3 bases; junction bases not matched to a gene: 5. Written as DNA, the CDR3 is TGCGCCAGCAGCCAGGGCGGACTAGCGGGAAAAGAGACCCAGTACTTC. Translated: CASSQGGLAGKETQYF.

The CDR3 spells CASSPNRGQGGYTF. CDR3 coding DNA: TGTGCCAGCAGCCCAAACAGGGGGCAAGGTGGCTACACCTTC. The chain carries TRBV7-2 and TRBJ1-2, with TRBD1 identical over 9 bases. The CDR3 extends over 14 amino acids. The germline V gene encodes CDR1 SGHTA and CDR2 FQGNSA. V shed 5 bases, J shed 7 bases, and the junction held 8 bases outside the gene matches. The full variable domain, its missing parts supplied by reference TRBV7-2 and TRBJ1-2, is GAGVSQSPSNKVTEKGKDVELRCDPISGHTALYWYRQSLGQGLEFLIYFQGNSAPDKSGLPSDRFSAERTGGSVSTLTIQRTQQEDSAVYLCASSPNRGQGGYTFGSGTRLTVV.

The rearrangement uses TRBV7-2 and TRBJ1-5; D unclear. This CDR3 is 15 amino acids long. V gave up 0 bases and J gave up 2 bases, with 8 bases separating them. The germline CDR1 and CDR2 sequences are SGHTA and FQGNSA. DNA for the CDR3: TGTGCCAGCAGCTTAGCGAGGACTGGCAATCAGCCCCAGCATTTT. Amino acid sequence: CASSLARTGNQPQHF. The full variable domain, with the rest looked up from reference TRBV7-2 and TRBJ1-5, is GAGVSQSPSNKVTEKGKDVELRCDPISGHTALYWYRQSLGQGLEFLIYFQGNSAPDKSGLPSDRFSAERTGGSVSTLTIQRTQQEDSAVYLCASSLARTGNQPQHFGDGTRLSIL.

The J gene is TRBJ2-7, the V gene TRBV4-1, with 7 bases fitting TRBD2. The V segment lost 1 base and the J segment 5 bases; nucleotides outside the gene matches: 20. Germline V gene sequence: CDR1 MGHRA, CDR2 YSYEKL. The CDR3 extends over 19 amino acids. In nucleotides, the CDR3 is TGCGCCAGCAGCCAAGTAGATCGGGCGGGAGACGGTACGAGAAACGAGCAGTACTTC. Encoded protein: CASSQVDRAGDGTRNEQYF.

The chain has TRBV19 and TRBJ2-2, with 7 nucleotides matching TRBD1. Trimming removed 8 bases from V and 7 bases from J; junction bases left unmatched: 10. The V gene's germline CDR1 is LNHDA and CDR2 SQIVND (reference sequence). CDR3 size: 14 residues. The CDR3 DNA reads as TGTGCCAGTCTCCGGGACAGACAACACGGGGAGCTGTTTTTT. It codes for CASLRDRQHGELFF.

Only a few counts were recorded for this clone. The genes are TRBV6-1 and TRBJ1-6; D is ambiguous. The CDR3 runs to 14 residues. From germline, CDR1 is MNHNS and CDR2 SASEGT. Trimming pared 1 base from V and 7 bases from J, leaving 8 bases between. CDR3 residues: CASSEVSGNSPLHF. CDR3 nucleotides: TGTGCCAGCAGTGAAGTCTCGGGAAATTCACCCCTCCACTTT.

The V call is TRBV7-9, the J call TRBJ1-1, with a weak D call TRBD1 (5 bases). The CDR3 spans 15 residues. Germline values: CDR1 SEHNR, CDR2 FQNEAQ (reference sequence). Trimming cost V 1 base and J 6 bases, with 15 bases left between them. CDR3 DNA sequence: TGTGCCAGCAGCTTAGTTCAGGGCCGAAACTCTGAAGCTTTCTTT. This translates into CASSLVQGRNSEAFF.

The chain employs TRBV2 and TRBJ2-1; the match to TRBD2 covers 10 bases. After removal of 7 bases from V and 8 bases from J, the junction contained 11 bases not matched to a gene. The germline V gene encodes CDR1 SNHLY and CDR2 FYNNEI. The CDR3 has 15 amino acids. The CDR3 DNA follows: TGTGCCAGCATTCCTAGCGGGGGAGGTTTGGATGAGCAGTTCTTC. This gives the protein CASIPSGGGLDEQFF. Together with reference TRBV2 and TRBJ2-1, the CDR3 gives the full variable domain: EPEVTQTPSHQVTQMGQEVILRCVPISNHLYFYWYRQILGQKVEFLVSFYNNEISEKSEIFDDQFSVERPDGSNFTLKIRSTKLEDSAMYFCASIPSGGGLDEQFFGPGTRLTVL.

The chain employs TRBV7-3 and TRBJ1-5; unclear D gene. The germline CDR1 and CDR2 sequences are SGHTA and FQGTGA. V was clipped by 6 bases and J by 3 bases, with 9 bases between them. This CDR3 has 13 amino acids. The CDR3 spells CASSSDSNQPQHF. For the CDR3, the DNA is TGTGCCAGCAGTTCGGACTCCAATCAGCCCCAGCATTTT.

The CDR3 sequence is CASSPRGRETQYF. Here the CDR3 DNA reads TGTGCCAGCTCACCACGGGGCCGAGAGACCCAGTACTTC. The chain joins TRBV18 to TRBJ2-5, with D possibly being TRBD1 (5 bases). Trimming removed 1 base from V and 4 bases from J, with 7 bases in between. CDR1 KGHSH and CDR2 LQKENI come from the germline V gene. CDR3 length: 13 residues.

This clone has at least ten counts. This chain joins TRBV30 and TRBJ2-7; 11 nucleotides line up with TRBD1. CDR1 is GTSNPN, CDR2 SVGIG, per germline (reference sequence). The CDR3 covers 13 residues. J was trimmed by 2 bases and V by 3 bases; bases with no gene match: 0. The CDR3 DNA is TGTGCCTGGAGGGACAGGGGGCCCTACGAGCAGTACTTC. Encoded protein: CAWRDRGPYEQYF. The entire variable domain, with the rest obtained from reference TRBV30 and TRBJ2-7, is as follows: SQTIHQWPATLVQPVGSPLSLECTVEGTSNPNLYWYRQAAGRGLQLLFYSVGIGQISSEVPQNLSASRPQDRQFILSSKKLLLSDSGFYLCAWRDRGPYEQYFGPGTRLTVT.

The gene calls are TRBV28 and TRBJ1-4; no clear D. V dropped 2 bases and J dropped 7 bases, with 17 bases sitting between them. Per germline, CDR1 MDHEN and CDR2 SYDVKM. The CDR3 totals 16 residues. For the CDR3, the DNA is TGTGCCAGCAGTTTACTATCCCCTCGAGAGGGTGAAAAACTGTTTTTT. It specifies CASSLLSPREGEKLFF.

The chain combines TRBV18 with TRBJ2-7; 7 nucleotides align to TRBD1. Germline trimming cut 4 bases from V and 4 bases from J; bases unmatched to any gene: 10. CDR3 length: 15 amino acids. Germline assignment: CDR1 KGHSH and CDR2 LQKENI. For the CDR3, the DNA is TGTGCCAGCTCACGGACAACAGGGGAGAAATACGAGCAGTACTTC. Protein sequence: CASSRTTGEKYEQYF. The full variable domain, completed using reference TRBV18 and TRBJ2-7, is NAGVMQNPRHLVRRRGQEARLRCSPMKGHSHVYWYRQLPEEGLKFMVYLQKENIIDESGMPKERFSAEFPKEGPSILRIQQVVRGDSAAYFCASSRTTGEKYEQYFGPGTRLTVT.

This clone occurred once. This chain joins TRBV6-2 or TRBV6-3 and TRBJ2-5; possible D gene TRBD2, 5 bases. CDR1 and CDR2 (germline): MNHEY, SVGEGT. The CDR3 totals 17 residues. V was trimmed by 0 bases and J by 0 bases, leaving 14 bases between them. The CDR3 sequence is CASSYSGSESYQETQYF. The CDR3 nucleotides read TGTGCCAGCAGTTACTCGGGGAGTGAGTCTTACCAAGAGACCCAGTACTTC.

The chain links TRBV29-1 to TRBJ1-4; D is unclear. Germline V lookup: CDR1 SQVTM, CDR2 ANQGSEA. Trimming left V 3 bases short and J 8 bases short, with 13 bases between. The CDR3 is made up of 13 amino acids. CDR3 sequence: CSVEVIGPEKLFF. The CDR3 bases are TGCAGCGTTGAGGTGATCGGTCCCGAAAAACTGTTTTTT.

V usage is TRBV27 and J usage is TRBJ2-5, with 8 positions matching TRBD1. Germline lookup yields CDR1 MNHEY and CDR2 SMNVEV (reference sequence). J gave up 0 bases and V 6 bases, and 6 bases lay outside the gene matches. The CDR3 is 15 residues long. CDR3 sequence: CASSFDRGNQETQYF. CDR3 in DNA: TGTGCCAGCAGCTTCGACAGGGGCAACCAAGAGACCCAGTACTTC.

The chain joins TRBV24-1 to TRBJ2-3; D gene uncertain. V gave up 6 bases and J gave up 2 bases, with 8 bases separating them. The CDR3 length is 13 residues. Germline V gene lookup returns CDR1 KGHDR and CDR2 SFDVKD. The CDR3 nucleotides are TGTGCCACCAGTTTTGAGGACACAGATACGCAGTATTTT. Translated, it gives CATSFEDTDTQYF.

This sequence joins TRBV20-1 and TRBJ1-4; D might be TRBD1 (6 bases). CDR1 is DFQATT and CDR2 is SNEGSKA in the germline V gene (reference sequence). V lost 6 bases, J lost 7 bases, and 9 bases lay in between. There are 11 residues in the CDR3. The CDR3 DNA reads TGCAGTGCCCTACAGGGTGAAAAACTGTTTTTT. This translates into CSALQGEKLFF.

The rearrangement links TRBV18 to TRBJ2-1; no definite D call. The germline gives CDR1 KGHSH, CDR2 LQKENI. This CDR3 has 13 residues. The ends were cut back, 3 bases at V and 7 bases at J, with 10 bases in the middle. The CDR3 loop reads CASSPPGRNEQFF. The CDR3 DNA reads as TGTGCCAGCTCACCCCCCGGTCGGAATGAGCAGTTCTTC.